This T cell receptor beta chain originates from a study of blood T cell repertoires in COVID-19. On the study more broadly: Italy, Spain and the United States were the sources of the convalescent and acute COVID-19 samples. Sample material is recorded as cDNA or gDNA derived from T cells, B-cell-depleted T cells, or PBMCs.

Original analysis: Reference gene primer amplification yielded estimated nucleated cell counts. The protocol was immunoSEQ multiplex PCR, while the TCRdb copy is restricted to in-frame clones and leaves out a portion. D and trimming were read from the DNA, whereas the V and J calls and clone size are those reported in that table. The top ten hold around 8.2% of the sample, which has 150,000 to 200,000 clones, 65% to 90% seen once. This CDR3 spans 14 amino acids. Germline-derived CDR1 and CDR2 are MDHEN and SYDVKM. The V gene lost 2 bases and the J gene lost 5 bases, with 12 bases spanning the gap. The chain employs TRBV28 and TRBJ1-1, with D possibly being TRBD1 (5 bases). Sequences were obtained from peripheral blood. The source of this sequence is a man aged 55 to 70 with acute or convalescent COVID-19. DNA of the CDR3: TGTGCCAGCAGTTTACCGGGTCGGGGGACTGAAGCTTTCTTT. It is translated as CASSLPGRGTEAFF.